Described below is a single TCR beta chain sequence and its context. This record comes from a study of technical replicates of blood from a few donors. Produced via immunoSEQ multiplex PCR; TCRdb's table is partial and in-frame only. The repertoire consists of 9,000 to 15,000 clones, with around 93% occurring once and the leading ten covering less than 9%. Germline assignment: CDR1 SGHAT and CDR2 FQNNGV. Between the trimmed V and J ends, which lost 1 base and 7 bases, there was a span of 17 bases. The length of the CDR3 is 15 residues. This chain joins TRBV11-2 and TRBJ2-7; TRBD2 is a possible D gene (5 bases). The sequence came from a human donor in good health. Sequenced: PBMCs. The CDR3 protein is CASSLGGSTRWEQYF. The CDR3 DNA reads TGTGCCAGCAGCTTAGGAGGGTCCACCCGATGGGAGCAGTACTTC.